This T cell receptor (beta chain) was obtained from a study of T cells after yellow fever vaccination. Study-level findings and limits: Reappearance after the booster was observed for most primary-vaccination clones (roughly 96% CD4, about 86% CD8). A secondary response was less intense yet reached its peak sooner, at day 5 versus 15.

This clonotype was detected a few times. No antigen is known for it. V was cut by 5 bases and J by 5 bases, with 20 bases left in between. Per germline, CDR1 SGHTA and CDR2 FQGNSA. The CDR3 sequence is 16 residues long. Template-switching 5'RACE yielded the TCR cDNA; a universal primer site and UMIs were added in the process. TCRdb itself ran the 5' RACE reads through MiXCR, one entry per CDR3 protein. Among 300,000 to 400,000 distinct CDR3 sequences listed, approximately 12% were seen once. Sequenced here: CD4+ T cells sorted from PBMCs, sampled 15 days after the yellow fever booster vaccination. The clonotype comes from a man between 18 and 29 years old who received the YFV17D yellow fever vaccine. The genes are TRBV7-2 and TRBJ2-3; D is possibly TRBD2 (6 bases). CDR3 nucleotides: TGTGCCAGCAGCGTTACCGGGACTTTGGGGGTAGATACGCAGTATTTT. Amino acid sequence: CASSVTGTLGVDTQYF.